The 24 T cell receptor beta chains below were found in one sample sequenced in a study of identifying expanded T cells in peripheral blood. Produced via immunoSEQ multiplex PCR; TCRdb's table is partial and in-frame only. This table holds tens of thousands of clones, 88% found once. Sequencing was carried out using blood. These receptors all come from a person between 18 and 75 years old in good health.

This clone was observed a handful of times. J is TRBJ1-1 and V is TRBV7-9; a possible D gene is TRBD1 (6 bases). Germline V CDR1 and CDR2: SEHNR, FQNEAQ (reference sequence). The CDR3 extends over 13 amino acids. V lost 3 bases, J lost 7 bases, and 12 bases lay in between. The CDR3 region is CASSLWVGGEAFF. The CDR3 region has the DNA TGTGCCAGCAGCTTGTGGGTAGGGGGTGAAGCTTTCTTT. Combining the CDR3 with reference TRBV7-9 and TRBJ1-1 gives the whole variable domain DTGVSQNPRHKITKRGQNVTFRCDPISEHNRLYWYRQTLGQGPEFLTYFQNEAQLEKSRLLSDRFSAERPKGSFSTLEIQRTEQGDSAMYLCASSLWVGGEAFFGQGTRLTVV.

The chain employs TRBV6-1 and TRBJ1-3, with TRBD1 as a possible D gene (6 bases). The V end lost 8 bases, the J end lost 6 bases, and 20 bases lay between the germline ends. The CDR3 extends over 15 amino acids. CDR1 is MNHNS, CDR2 SASEGT, per germline. DNA for the CDR3: TGTGCCAGCCTGGGGGGGCCCCTTGGGGAAAACACCATATATTTT. Translating it yields CASLGGPLGENTIYF.

This chain connects TRBV10-3 to TRBJ2-5, with TRBD2 identical over 14 bases. This CDR3 has 14 residues. The V segment lost 6 bases and the J segment 4 bases; nucleotides outside the gene matches: 1. CDR1 is ENHRY and CDR2 is SYGVKD in the germline V gene. Written as DNA, the CDR3 is TGTGCCATCAGGGGGACTAGCGGGGGAGAGACCCAGTACTTC. Amino acids: CAIRGTSGGETQYF.

The chain carries TRBV29-1 and TRBJ2-1; 10 bases match TRBD2. The CDR3 contains 13 residues. Germline assignment: CDR1 SQVTM and CDR2 ANQGSEA. V dropped 7 bases and J dropped 9; count of bases not matched to a gene: 9. The CDR3 bases are TGCAGCGGGGGAGCGGGAGGGCCTCTTGAGCAGTTCTTC. Amino acid sequence: CSGGAGGPLEQFF.

The CDR3: CASSEERKLTNEKLFF. As DNA, the CDR3 is TGTGCCAGCAGTGAAGAACGTAAGCTAACTAATGAAAAACTGTTTTTT. The chain joins TRBV2 to TRBJ1-4; D gene unclear. This CDR3 contains 16 residues. Trimming stripped 1 base from V and 1 base from J, with 10 bases between. Germline lookup yields CDR1 SNHLY and CDR2 FYNNEI.

V usage is TRBV2 and J usage is TRBJ2-7; D is possibly TRBD2 (6 bases). Germline CDR1 SNHLY, CDR2 FYNNEI. The CDR3 covers 12 residues. V lost 5 bases to trimming and J lost 7 bases, with 12 bases between them. CDR3 DNA sequence: TGTGCCAGCAGTTTAGCGGCAGGGGAGCAGTACTTC. Residues: CASSLAAGEQYF. Full variable domain (outside the CDR3, taken from reference TRBV2 and TRBJ2-7): EPEVTQTPSHQVTQMGQEVILRCVPISNHLYFYWYRQILGQKVEFLVSFYNNEISEKSEIFDDQFSVERPDGSNFTLKIRSTKLEDSAMYFCASSLAAGEQYFGPGTRLTVT.

This clone is a singleton in its sample. This chain links TRBV13 with TRBJ1-2, with D tentatively TRBD1 (6 bases). Germline values: CDR1 PRHDT, CDR2 FYEKMQ (reference sequence). CDR3 length: 14 amino acids. Trimming removed 5 bases from V and 1 base from J, with 11 bases in between. The CDR3 DNA reads as TGTGCCAGCAGCATGGGACAAAATAACTATGGCTACACCTTC. Its translation: CASSMGQNNYGYTF.

The chain employs TRBV9 and TRBJ2-1, with TRBD2 matching over 11 bases. CDR3 length: 20 amino acids. V gave up 0 bases and J gave up 7 bases; unmatched junction bases: 18. Germline V CDR1 and CDR2: SGDLS, YYNGEE. The CDR3 reads CASSVGSLPSGGRGWNEQFF. CDR3 DNA sequence: TGTGCCAGCAGCGTAGGATCGTTGCCTAGCGGGGGGCGGGGATGGAATGAGCAGTTCTTC.

The CDR3 bases are TGTGCCAGCAGCTTAGGACAGGGTGACTACGAGCAGTACTTC. It yields the protein CASSLGQGDYEQYF. The chain employs TRBV5-4 and TRBJ2-7; the match to TRBD1 covers 8 bases. Germline trimming cut 2 bases from V and 3 bases from J; bases unmatched to any gene: 4. Germline V gene data show CDR1 as SGHNT and CDR2 as YYREEE (reference sequence). The length of the CDR3 is 14 residues.

The chain carries TRBV6-6 and TRBJ1-1, with 12 nucleotides matching TRBD1. This CDR3 is 16 amino acids long. V shed 8 bases, J shed 1 base, and the junction held 8 bases outside the gene matches. CDR1 and CDR2 from the germline V gene are MNHNY and SVGAGI (reference sequence). DNA for the CDR3: TGTGCCAGCCAAACGGGACAGGGGGCCCCGAACACTGAAGCTTTCTTT. The encoded protein is CASQTGQGAPNTEAFF.

DNA for the CDR3: TGTGCCAGCAGTGCTCTGGGACAGGGGACCGAGCAGTACTTC. Protein sequence: CASSALGQGTEQYF. This sequence joins TRBV6-1 and TRBJ2-7; 10 nucleotides agree with TRBD1. The germline CDR1 and CDR2 sequences are MNHNS and SASEGT. V dropped 4 bases and J dropped 6; count of bases not matched to a gene: 6. The CDR3 is 14 residues long.

The gene calls are TRBV11-2 and TRBJ1-3; possible D gene TRBD1, 5 bases. CDR1 is SGHAT, CDR2 FQNNGV, per germline. The germline V and J ends were trimmed by 1 base and 0 bases, with 19 bases remaining between them. The CDR3 length is 19 residues. The CDR3 is CASSLGLNWGRASGNTIYF. In nucleotides, the CDR3 is TGTGCCAGCAGCTTAGGGTTGAACTGGGGCAGGGCCTCTGGAAACACCATATATTTT.

This clone occurred a few times. The chain combines TRBV19 with TRBJ1-2; D might be TRBD1 (5 bases). The CDR3 consists of 13 residues. With 3 bases removed from V and 4 bases from J, the gap between germline ends came to 9 bases. CDR1 and CDR2 from the germline V gene are LNHDA and SQIVND (reference sequence). CDR3 amino acids: CASSIGGSYGYTF. The DNA of the CDR3 is TGTGCCAGTAGTATCGGGGGGTCCTATGGCTACACCTTC.

V gene TRBV29-1 combines with J gene TRBJ1-3; a possible D gene is TRBD1 (6 bases). The V and J ends lost 7 bases and 4 bases respectively, with 14 bases between them. The V gene's germline CDR1 is SQVTM and CDR2 ANQGSEA. There are 13 residues in the CDR3. In DNA form, the CDR3 reads TGCAGCGGCGCTTGGGGGGCCGGAAACACCATATATTTT. Residues: CSGAWGAGNTIYF.

The gene calls are TRBV15 and TRBJ2-3, with TRBD1 matching 9 bases. This CDR3 has 17 residues. The germline V gene has CDR1 LNHNV and CDR2 YYDKDF (reference sequence). Losses at the gene ends were 0 bases for V and 6 bases for J; bases not matched to a gene: 10. CDR3 loop: CATSRDHQQGARDTQYF. CDR3 in DNA: TGTGCCACCAGCAGAGATCACCAACAGGGGGCTAGGGATACGCAGTATTTT.

The chain carries TRBV30 and TRBJ2-3; D is possibly TRBD1 or TRBD2 (7 bases each). The CDR3 is 13 residues long. Trimming took 4 bases from V and 4 from J, leaving 12 bases between them. The V gene's germline CDR1 is GTSNPN and CDR2 SVGIG (reference sequence). In nucleotides, the CDR3 is TGTGCCTGGAACAGGGGAGGGGCAGATACGCAGTATTTT. This sequence encodes CAWNRGGADTQYF.

This clone is a singleton in its sample. The CDR3 DNA is TGTGCCTGGAAGAAGGGGGGCGCTGAAGCTTTCTTT. It encodes CAWKKGGAEAFF. The rearrangement joins TRBV30 to TRBJ1-1, with D tentatively TRBD1 (6 bases). Trimming removed 4 bases from V and 6 bases from J, with 12 bases in between. Germline assignment: CDR1 GTSNPN and CDR2 SVGIG (reference sequence). The CDR3 runs to 12 residues.

CDR3 residues: CASSSGSLNQPQHF. CDR3 DNA: TGTGCCAGCAGCTCCGGGTCCCTCAATCAGCCCCAGCATTTT. The chain employs TRBV6-5 and TRBJ1-5; D gene uncertain. Per the germline V gene, CDR1 is MNHEY and CDR2 is SVGAGI. The CDR3 runs to 14 residues. Trimming shortened V by 6 bases and J by 3 bases, and 12 bases separated the two germline ends.

The sample holds one count of this clone. The chain employs TRBV2 and TRBJ1-3, with D tentatively TRBD1 (5 bases). The CDR3 consists of 15 residues. Germline CDR1 reads SNHLY; CDR2 reads FYNNEI. V dropped 6 bases and J dropped 0 bases, with 12 bases sitting between them. Here the CDR3 reads CASRKGRGSGNTIYF. The CDR3 coding sequence is TGTGCCAGCAGGAAGGGTAGGGGCTCTGGAAACACCATATATTTT.

CDR3 DNA: TGTGCCAGCAGTCCCGGACAGGACCGATGGGGAAAACTGTTTTTT. This translates into CASSPGQDRWGKLFF. The V gene is TRBV6-1, the J gene TRBJ1-4, with 7 bases identical to TRBD1. The CDR3 is 15 amino acids. The V gene end was trimmed by 5 bases and the J gene end by 10 bases; junction bases not matched to a gene: 13. Germline CDR1 reads MNHNS; CDR2 reads SASEGT.

The V call is TRBV28, the J call TRBJ1-4, with 8 bases aligning to TRBD1. The J segment lost 2 bases and the V segment lost 10 bases, leaving 3 bases of the junction unmatched. From germline, CDR1 is MDHEN and CDR2 SYDVKM. The CDR3 contains 13 residues. CDR3 DNA: TGTGCCACCAGGGACAGGACTAATGAAAAACTGTTTTTT. Its translation: CATRDRTNEKLFF.

This clone was counted once. V usage is TRBV5-4 and J usage is TRBJ1-4, with TRBD1 matching over 9 bases. The CDR3 is 15 residues long. Trimming at V came to 4 bases and at J to 7 bases, leaving 8 bases not matched to a gene. Germline V lookup: CDR1 SGHNT, CDR2 YYREEE (reference sequence). In DNA form, the CDR3 reads TGTGCCAGCAGCGCCAACAGGGGGCAGAGTGAAAAACTGTTTTTT. This translates into CASSANRGQSEKLFF.

The chain uses TRBV6-5 and TRBJ1-1; TRBD1 agrees at 7 bases. The CDR3 totals 12 residues. The V gene end was trimmed by 10 bases and the J gene end by 6 bases; junction bases not matched to a gene: 8. CDR1 and CDR2 from the germline V gene are MNHEY and SVGAGI. CDR3 residues: CATQTGSAEAFF. For the CDR3, the DNA is TGTGCCACCCAGACAGGGTCAGCTGAAGCTTTCTTT.

The chain uses TRBV7-2 and TRBJ1-2; TRBD1 aligns across 8 bases. The germline V gene encodes CDR1 SGHTA and CDR2 FQGNSA. This CDR3 has 16 residues. The J segment lost 4 bases and the V segment lost 2 bases, leaving 9 bases of the junction unmatched. The CDR3 sequence: CASSLSVIGQGYGYTF. DNA of the CDR3: TGTGCCAGCAGCTTATCGGTTATCGGACAGGGCTATGGCTACACCTTC. The complete variable domain, with remaining parts taken from reference TRBV7-2 and TRBJ1-2, reads GAGVSQSPSNKVTEKGKDVELRCDPISGHTALYWYRQSLGQGLEFLIYFQGNSAPDKSGLPSDRFSAERTGGSVSTLTIQRTQQEDSAVYLCASSLSVIGQGYGYTFGSGTRLTVV.